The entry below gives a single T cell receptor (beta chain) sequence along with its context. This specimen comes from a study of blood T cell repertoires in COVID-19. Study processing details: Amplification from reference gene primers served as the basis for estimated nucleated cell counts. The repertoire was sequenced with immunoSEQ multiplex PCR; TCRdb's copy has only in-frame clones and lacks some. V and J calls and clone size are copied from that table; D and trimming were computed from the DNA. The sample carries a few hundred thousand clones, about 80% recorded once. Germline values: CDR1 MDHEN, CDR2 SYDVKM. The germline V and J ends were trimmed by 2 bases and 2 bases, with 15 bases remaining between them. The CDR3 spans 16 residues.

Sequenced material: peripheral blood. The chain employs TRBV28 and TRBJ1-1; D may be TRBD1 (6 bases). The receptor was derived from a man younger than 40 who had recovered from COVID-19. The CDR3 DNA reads TGTGCCAGCAGTTTAGTATCAGGGGTTCCTAACACTGAAGCTTTCTTT. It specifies CASSLVSGVPNTEAFF.